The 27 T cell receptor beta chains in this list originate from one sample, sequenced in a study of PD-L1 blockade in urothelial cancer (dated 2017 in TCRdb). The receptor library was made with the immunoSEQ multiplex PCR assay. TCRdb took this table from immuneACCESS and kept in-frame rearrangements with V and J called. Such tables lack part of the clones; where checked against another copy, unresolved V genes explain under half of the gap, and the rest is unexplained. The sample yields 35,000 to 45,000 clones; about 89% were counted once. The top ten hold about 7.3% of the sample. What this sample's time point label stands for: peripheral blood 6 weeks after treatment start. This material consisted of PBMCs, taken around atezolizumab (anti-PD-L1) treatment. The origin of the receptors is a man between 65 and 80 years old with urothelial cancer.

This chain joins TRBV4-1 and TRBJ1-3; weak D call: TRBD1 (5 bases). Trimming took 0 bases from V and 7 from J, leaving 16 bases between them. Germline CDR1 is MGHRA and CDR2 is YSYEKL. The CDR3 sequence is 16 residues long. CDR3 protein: CASSQDGAGRGNTIYF. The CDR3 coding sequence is TGCGCCAGCAGCCAAGATGGCGCAGGGAGGGGTAACACCATATATTTT.

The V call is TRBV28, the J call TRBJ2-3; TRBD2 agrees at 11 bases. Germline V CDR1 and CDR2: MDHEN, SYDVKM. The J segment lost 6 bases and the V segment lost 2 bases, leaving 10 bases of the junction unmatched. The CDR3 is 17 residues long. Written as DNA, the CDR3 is TGTGCCAGCAGTTTACTTGGGCTAGCGGGAGGAGGTGATACGCAGTATTTT. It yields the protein CASSLLGLAGGGDTQYF.

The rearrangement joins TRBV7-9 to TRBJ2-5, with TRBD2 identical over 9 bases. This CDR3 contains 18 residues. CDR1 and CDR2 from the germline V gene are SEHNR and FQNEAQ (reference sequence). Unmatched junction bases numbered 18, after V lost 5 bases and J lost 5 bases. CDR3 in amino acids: CASSPPGAGGPLLETQYF. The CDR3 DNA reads TGTGCCAGCAGCCCCCCAGGGGCGGGAGGGCCTTTATTGGAGACCCAGTACTTC.

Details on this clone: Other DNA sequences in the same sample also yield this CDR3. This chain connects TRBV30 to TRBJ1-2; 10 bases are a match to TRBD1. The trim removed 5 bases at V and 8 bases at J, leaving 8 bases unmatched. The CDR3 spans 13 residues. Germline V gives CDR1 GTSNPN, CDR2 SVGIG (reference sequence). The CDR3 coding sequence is TGTGCCTGGGGATATCGGACAGGGGGAGGCTACACCTTC. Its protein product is CAWGYRTGGGYTF.

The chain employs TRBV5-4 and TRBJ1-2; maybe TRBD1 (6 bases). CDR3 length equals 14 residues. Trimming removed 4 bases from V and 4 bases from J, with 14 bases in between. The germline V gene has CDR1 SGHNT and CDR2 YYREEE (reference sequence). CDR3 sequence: CASSPGQFLYGYTF. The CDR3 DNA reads TGTGCCAGCAGCCCCGGACAGTTCCTCTATGGCTACACCTTC. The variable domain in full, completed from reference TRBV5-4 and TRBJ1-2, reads ETGVTQSPTHLIKTRGQQVTLRCSSQSGHNTVSWYQQALGQGPQFIFQYYREEENGRGNFPPRFSGLQFPNYSSELNVNALELDDSALYLCASSPGQFLYGYTFGSGTRLTVV.

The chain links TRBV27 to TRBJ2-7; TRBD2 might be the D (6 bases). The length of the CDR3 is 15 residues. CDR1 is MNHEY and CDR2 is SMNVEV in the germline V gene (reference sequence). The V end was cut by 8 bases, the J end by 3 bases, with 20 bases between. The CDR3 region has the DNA TGTGCCAGCGGCTACGAGAGCGGGTTCTTCTACGAGCAGTACTTC. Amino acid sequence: CASGYESGFFYEQYF.

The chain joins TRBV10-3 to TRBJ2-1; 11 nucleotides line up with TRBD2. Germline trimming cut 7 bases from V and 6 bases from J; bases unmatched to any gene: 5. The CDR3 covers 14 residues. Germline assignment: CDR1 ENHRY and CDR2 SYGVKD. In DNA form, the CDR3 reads TGTGCCATCAAGGGACTAGCGGATCGCAATGAGCAGTTCTTC. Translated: CAIKGLADRNEQFF.

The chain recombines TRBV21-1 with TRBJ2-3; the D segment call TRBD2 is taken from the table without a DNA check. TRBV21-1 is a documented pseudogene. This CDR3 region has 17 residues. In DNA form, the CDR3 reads TGTGCCAGCAGCAAAGGGAAGGCGGGCGCTAGCACAGATACGCAGTATTTT. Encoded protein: CASSKGKAGASTDTQYF.

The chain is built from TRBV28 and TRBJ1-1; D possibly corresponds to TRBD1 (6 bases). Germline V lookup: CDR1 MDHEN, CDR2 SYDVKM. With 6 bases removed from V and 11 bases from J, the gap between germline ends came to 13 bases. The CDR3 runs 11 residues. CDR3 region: CASRRQVFAFF. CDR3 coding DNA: TGTGCCAGCAGGCGACAGGTGTTCGCTTTCTTT.

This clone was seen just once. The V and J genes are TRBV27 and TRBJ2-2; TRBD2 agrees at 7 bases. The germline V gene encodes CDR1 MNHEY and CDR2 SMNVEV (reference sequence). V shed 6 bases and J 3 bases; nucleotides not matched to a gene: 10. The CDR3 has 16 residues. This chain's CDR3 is CASRINSGSYTGELFF. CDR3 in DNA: TGTGCCAGCAGAATTAATAGCGGGTCGTACACCGGGGAGCTGTTTTTT.

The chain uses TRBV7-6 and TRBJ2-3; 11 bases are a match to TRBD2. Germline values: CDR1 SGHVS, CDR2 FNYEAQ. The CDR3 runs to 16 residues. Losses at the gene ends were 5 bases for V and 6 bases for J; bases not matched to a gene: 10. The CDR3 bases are TGTGCCAGCAGCGCTGGGACTAGCGGAACGGTTGATACGCAGTATTTT. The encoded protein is CASSAGTSGTVDTQYF.

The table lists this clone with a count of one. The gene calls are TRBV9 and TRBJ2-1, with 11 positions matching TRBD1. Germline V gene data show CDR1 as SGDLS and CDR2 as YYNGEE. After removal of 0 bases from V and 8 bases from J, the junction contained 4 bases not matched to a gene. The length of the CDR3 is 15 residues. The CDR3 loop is CASSVAGTGGDEQFF. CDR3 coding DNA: TGTGCCAGCAGCGTAGCGGGGACAGGGGGTGATGAGCAGTTCTTC.

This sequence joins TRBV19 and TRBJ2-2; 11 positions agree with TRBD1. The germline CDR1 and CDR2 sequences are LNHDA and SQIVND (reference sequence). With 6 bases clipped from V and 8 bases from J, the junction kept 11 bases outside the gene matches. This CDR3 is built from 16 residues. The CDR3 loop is CASSQTGTGGLGELFF. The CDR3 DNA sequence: TGTGCCAGTAGCCAAACCGGGACAGGGGGTCTGGGGGAGCTGTTTTTT.

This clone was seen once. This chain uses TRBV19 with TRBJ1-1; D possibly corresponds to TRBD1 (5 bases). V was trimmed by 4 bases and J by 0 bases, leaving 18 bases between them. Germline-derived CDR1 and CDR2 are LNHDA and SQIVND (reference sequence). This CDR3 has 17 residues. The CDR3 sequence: CASSTPPRGGMNTEAFF. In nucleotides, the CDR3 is TGTGCCAGTAGTACCCCGCCCCGCGGGGGGATGAACACTGAAGCTTTCTTT.

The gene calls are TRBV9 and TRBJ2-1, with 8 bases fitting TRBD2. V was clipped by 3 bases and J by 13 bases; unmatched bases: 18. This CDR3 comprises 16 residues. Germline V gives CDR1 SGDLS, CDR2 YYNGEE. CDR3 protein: CASSALAGGSGTGQFF. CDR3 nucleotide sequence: TGTGCCAGCAGCGCCCTCGCCGGGGGTAGCGGGACGGGTCAGTTCTTC.

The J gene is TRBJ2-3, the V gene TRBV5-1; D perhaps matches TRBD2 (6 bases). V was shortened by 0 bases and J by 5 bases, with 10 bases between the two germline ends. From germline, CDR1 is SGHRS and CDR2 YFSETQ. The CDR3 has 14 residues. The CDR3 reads CASSLEPGLDTQYF. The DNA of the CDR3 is TGCGCCAGCAGCTTGGAGCCGGGACTAGATACGCAGTATTTT.

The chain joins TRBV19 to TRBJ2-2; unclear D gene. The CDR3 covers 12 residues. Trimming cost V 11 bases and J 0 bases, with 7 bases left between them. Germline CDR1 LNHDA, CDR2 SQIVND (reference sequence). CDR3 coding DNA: TGTGCCGCGAGGACGAACACCGGGGAGCTGTTTTTT. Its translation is CAARTNTGELFF.

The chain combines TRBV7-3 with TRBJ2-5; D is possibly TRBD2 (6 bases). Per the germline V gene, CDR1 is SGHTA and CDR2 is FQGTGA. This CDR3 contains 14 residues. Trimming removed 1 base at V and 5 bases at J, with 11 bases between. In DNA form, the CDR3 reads TGTGCCAGCAGCTTAAACGGGGGAGGCGAGACCCAGTACTTC. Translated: CASSLNGGGETQYF.

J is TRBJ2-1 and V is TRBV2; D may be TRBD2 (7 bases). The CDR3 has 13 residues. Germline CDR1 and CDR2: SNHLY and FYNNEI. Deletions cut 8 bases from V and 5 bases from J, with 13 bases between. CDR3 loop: CASRRGGDNEQFF. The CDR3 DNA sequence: TGTGCCAGCCGGAGGGGGGGGGACAATGAGCAGTTCTTC.

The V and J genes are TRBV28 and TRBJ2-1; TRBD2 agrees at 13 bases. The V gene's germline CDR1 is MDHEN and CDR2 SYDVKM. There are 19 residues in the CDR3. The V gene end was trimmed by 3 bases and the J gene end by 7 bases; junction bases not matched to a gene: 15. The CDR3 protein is CASSFVGLAGVQRPNEQFF. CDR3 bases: TGTGCCAGCAGTTTCGTAGGACTAGCGGGAGTTCAAAGACCGAATGAGCAGTTCTTC.

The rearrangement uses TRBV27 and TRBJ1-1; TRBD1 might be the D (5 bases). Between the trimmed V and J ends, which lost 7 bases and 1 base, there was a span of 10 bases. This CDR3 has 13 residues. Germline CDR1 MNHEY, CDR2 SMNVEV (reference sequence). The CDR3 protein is CASKTGQNTEAFF. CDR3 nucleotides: TGTGCCAGCAAAACAGGACAGAACACTGAAGCTTTCTTT.

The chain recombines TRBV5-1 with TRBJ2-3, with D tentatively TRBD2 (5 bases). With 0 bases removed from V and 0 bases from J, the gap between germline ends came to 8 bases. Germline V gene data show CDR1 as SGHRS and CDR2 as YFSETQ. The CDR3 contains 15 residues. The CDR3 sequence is CASSLGAVSTDTQYF. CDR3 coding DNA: TGCGCCAGCAGCTTGGGAGCGGTGAGCACAGATACGCAGTATTTT.

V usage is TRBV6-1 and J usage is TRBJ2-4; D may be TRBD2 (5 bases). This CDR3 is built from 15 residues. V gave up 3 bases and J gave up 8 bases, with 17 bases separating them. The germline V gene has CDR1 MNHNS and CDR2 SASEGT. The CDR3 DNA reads TGTGCCAGCAGTGACCCTTCAACTAGTTTAGACATTCAGTACTTC. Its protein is CASSDPSTSLDIQYF.

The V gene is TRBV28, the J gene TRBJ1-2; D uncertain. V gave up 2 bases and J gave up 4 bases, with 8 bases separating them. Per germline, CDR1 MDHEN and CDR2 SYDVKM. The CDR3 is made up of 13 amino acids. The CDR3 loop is CASSLVASYGYTF. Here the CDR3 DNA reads TGTGCCAGCAGTTTAGTCGCGAGCTATGGCTACACCTTC.

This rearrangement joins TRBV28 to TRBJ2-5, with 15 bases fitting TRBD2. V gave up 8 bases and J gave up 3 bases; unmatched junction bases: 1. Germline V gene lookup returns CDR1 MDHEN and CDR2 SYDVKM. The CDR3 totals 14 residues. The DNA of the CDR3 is TGTGCCAGCGGGACTAGCGGGAGGAAAGAGACCCAGTACTTC. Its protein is CASGTSGRKETQYF.

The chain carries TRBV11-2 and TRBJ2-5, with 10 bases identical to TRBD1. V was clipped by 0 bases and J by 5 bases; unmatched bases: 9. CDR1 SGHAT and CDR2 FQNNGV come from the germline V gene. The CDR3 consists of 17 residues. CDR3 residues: CASSLDSPTGGRETQYF. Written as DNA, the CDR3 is TGTGCCAGCAGCTTAGATTCGCCGACAGGGGGCCGGGAGACCCAGTACTTC. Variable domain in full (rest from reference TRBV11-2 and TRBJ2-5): EAGVAQSPRYKIIEKRQSVAFWCNPISGHATLYWYQQILGQGPKLLIQFQNNGVVDDSQLPKDRFSAERLKGVDSTLKIQPAKLEDSAVYLCASSLDSPTGGRETQYFGPGTRLLVL.

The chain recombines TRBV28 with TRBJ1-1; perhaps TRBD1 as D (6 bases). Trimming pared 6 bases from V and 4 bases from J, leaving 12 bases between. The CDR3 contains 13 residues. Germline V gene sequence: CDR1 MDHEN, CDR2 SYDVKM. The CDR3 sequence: CASRPTGSTEAFF. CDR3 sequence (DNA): TGTGCCAGCAGACCTACAGGGAGCACTGAAGCTTTCTTT.